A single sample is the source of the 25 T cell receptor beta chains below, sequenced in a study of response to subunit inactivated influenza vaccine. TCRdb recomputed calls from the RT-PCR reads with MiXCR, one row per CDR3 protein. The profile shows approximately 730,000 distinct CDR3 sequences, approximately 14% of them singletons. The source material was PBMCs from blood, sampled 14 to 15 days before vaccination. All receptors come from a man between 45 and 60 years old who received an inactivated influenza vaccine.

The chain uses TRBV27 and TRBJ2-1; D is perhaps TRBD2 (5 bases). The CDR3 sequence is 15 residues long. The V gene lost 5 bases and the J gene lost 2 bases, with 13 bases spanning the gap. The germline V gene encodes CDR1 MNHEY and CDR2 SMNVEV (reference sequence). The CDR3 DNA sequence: TGTGCCAGCAGTCCGGAGGTTTATACCTACAATGAGCAGTTCTTC. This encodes CASSPEVYTYNEQFF.

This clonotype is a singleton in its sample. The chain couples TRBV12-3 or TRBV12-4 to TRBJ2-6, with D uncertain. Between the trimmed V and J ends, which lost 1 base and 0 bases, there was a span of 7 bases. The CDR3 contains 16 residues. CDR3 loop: CASSLGKLSGANVLTF. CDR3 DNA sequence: TGTGCCAGCAGTTTAGGGAAACTCTCTGGGGCCAACGTCCTGACTTTC.

CDR3 coding DNA: TGTGCCAGCAGCCGGACCTCGACCTACGAGCAGTACTTC. Translating gives CASSRTSTYEQYF. This chain uses TRBV14 with TRBJ2-7; D unclear. V dropped 4 bases and J dropped 2 bases, with 9 bases sitting between them. The CDR3 spans 13 residues. The germline CDR1 and CDR2 sequences are SGHDN and FVKESK. The full variable domain, its missing parts supplied by reference TRBV14 and TRBJ2-7, is EAGVTQFPSHSVIEKGQTVTLRCDPISGHDNLYWYRRVMGKEIKFLLHFVKESKQDESGMPNNRFLAERTGGTYSTLKVQPAELEDSGVYFCASSRTSTYEQYFGPGTRLTVT.

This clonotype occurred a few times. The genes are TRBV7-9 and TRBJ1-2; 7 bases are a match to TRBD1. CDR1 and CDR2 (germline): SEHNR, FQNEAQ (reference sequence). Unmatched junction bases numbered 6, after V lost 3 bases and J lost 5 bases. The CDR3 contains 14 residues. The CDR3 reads CASSLGGTEYGYTF. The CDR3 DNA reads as TGTGCCAGCAGCTTGGGGGGGACAGAGTATGGCTACACCTTC.

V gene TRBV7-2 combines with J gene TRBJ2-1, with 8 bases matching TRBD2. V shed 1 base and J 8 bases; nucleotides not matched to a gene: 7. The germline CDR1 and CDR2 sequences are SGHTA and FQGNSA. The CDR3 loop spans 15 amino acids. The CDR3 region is CASSLGSGRIDEQFF. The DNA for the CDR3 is TGTGCCAGCAGCTTAGGGAGCGGGAGAATTGATGAGCAGTTCTTC.

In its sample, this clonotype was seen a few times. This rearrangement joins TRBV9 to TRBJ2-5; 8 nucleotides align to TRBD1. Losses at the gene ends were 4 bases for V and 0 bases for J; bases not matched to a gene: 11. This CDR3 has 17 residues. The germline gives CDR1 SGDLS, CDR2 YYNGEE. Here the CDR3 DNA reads TGTGCCAGCAGCCCAAAGACGGGACAGGCCTACCAAGAGACCCAGTACTTC. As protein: CASSPKTGQAYQETQYF.

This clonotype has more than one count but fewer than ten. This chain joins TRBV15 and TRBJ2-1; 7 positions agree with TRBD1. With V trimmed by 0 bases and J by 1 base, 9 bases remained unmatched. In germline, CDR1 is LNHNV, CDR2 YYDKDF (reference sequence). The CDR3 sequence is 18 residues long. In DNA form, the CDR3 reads TGTGCCACCAGCAGAGACTCATTCCGGGACAGATCCTACAATGAGCAGTTCTTC. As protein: CATSRDSFRDRSYNEQFF.

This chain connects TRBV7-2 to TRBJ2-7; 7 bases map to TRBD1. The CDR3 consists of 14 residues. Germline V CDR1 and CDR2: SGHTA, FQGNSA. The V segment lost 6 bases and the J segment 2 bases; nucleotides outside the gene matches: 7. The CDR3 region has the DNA TGTGCCAGCAGACAACGGGACAGCACCTACGAGCAGTACTTC. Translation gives CASRQRDSTYEQYF.

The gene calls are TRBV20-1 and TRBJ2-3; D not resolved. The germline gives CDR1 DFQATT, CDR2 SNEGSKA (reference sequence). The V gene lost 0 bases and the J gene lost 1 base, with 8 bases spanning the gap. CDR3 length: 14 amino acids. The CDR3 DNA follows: TGCAGTGCTAGAGATCCCTTGGGCACAGATACGCAGTATTTT. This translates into CSARDPLGTDTQYF.

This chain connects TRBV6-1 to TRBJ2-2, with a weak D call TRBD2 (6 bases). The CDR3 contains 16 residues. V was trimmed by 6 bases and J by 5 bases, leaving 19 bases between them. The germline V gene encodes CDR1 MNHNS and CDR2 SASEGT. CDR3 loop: CASSRRGGTDTGELFF. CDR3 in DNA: TGTGCCAGCAGCCGACGTGGGGGGACGGATACCGGGGAGCTGTTTTTT.

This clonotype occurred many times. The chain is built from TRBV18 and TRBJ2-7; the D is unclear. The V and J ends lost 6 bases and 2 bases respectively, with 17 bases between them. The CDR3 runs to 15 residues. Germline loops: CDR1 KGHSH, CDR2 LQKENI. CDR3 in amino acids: CASSVGSGQAYEQYF. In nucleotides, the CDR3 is TGTGCCAGCTCTGTCGGATCCGGCCAGGCCTACGAGCAGTACTTC.

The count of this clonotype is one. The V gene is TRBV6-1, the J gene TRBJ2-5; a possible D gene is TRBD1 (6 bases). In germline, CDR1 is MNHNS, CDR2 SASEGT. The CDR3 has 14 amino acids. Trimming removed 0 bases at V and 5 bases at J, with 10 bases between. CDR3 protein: CASSEAWGRETQYF. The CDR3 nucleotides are TGTGCCAGCAGTGAAGCCTGGGGGCGGGAGACCCAGTACTTC.

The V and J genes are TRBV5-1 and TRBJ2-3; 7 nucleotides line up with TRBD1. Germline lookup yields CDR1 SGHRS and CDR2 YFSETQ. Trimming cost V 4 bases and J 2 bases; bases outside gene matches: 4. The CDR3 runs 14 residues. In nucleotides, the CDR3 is TGCGCCAGCAGCACGGACAGGCTCACAGATACGCAGTATTTT. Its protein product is CASSTDRLTDTQYF.

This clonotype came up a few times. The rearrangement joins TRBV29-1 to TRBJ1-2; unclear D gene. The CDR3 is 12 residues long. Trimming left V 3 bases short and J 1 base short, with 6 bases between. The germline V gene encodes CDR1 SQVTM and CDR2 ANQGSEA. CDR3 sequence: CSVDDLNYGYTF. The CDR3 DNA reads TGCAGCGTTGATGATCTTAACTATGGCTACACCTTC.

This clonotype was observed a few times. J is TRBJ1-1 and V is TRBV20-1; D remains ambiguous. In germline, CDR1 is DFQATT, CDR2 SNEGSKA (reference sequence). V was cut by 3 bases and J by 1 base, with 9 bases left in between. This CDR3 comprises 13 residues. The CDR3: CSASRGRNTEAFF. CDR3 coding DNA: TGCAGTGCTAGTCGAGGCCGGAACACTGAAGCTTTCTTT.

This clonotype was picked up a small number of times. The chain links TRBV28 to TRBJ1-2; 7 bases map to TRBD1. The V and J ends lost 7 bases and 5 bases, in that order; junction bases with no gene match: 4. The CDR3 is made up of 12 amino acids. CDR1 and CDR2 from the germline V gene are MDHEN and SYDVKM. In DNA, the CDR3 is TGTGCCAGCAATAAACAGGGGTATGGCTACACCTTC. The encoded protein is CASNKQGYGYTF.

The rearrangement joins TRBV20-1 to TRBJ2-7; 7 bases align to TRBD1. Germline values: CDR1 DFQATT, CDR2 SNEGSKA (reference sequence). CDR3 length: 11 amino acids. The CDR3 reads CSAGGQNEQYF. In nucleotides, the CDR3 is TGCAGCGCAGGGGGACAGAACGAGCAGTACTTC.

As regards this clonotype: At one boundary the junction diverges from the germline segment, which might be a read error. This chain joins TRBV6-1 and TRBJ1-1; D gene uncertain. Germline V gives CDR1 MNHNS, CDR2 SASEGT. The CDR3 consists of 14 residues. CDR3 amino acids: CSSSEFGDNTEAFF. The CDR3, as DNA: TGTTCCAGCAGTGAATTTGGGGATAACACTGAAGCTTTCTTT.

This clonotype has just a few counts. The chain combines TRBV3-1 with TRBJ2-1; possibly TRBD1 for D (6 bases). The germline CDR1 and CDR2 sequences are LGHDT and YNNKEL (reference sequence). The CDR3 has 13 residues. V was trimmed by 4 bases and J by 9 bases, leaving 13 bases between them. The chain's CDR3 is CASSLQGSGEQFF. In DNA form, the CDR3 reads TGTGCCAGCAGCCTACAGGGTAGTGGTGAGCAGTTCTTC.

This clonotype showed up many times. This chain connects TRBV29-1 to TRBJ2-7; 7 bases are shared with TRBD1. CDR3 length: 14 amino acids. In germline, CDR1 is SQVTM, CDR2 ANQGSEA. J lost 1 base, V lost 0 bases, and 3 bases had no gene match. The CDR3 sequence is CSVEEGGRSYEQYF. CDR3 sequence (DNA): TGCAGCGTTGAAGAAGGGGGCCGATCCTACGAGCAGTACTTC.

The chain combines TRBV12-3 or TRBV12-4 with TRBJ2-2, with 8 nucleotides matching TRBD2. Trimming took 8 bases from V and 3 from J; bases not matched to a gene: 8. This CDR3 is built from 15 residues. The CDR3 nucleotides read TGTGCCAGCTCAGGAAGCGGGAGTCACACCGGGGAGCTGTTTTTT. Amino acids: CASSGSGSHTGELFF.

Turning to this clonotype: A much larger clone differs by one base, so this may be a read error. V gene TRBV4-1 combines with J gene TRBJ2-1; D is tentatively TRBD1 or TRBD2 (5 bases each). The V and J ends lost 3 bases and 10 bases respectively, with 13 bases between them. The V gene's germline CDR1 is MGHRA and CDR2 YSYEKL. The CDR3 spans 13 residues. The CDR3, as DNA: TGCGCCAGCAGCCACACCCTAGGGGAGGAGCAGTTCTTC. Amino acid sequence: CASSHTLGEEQFF.

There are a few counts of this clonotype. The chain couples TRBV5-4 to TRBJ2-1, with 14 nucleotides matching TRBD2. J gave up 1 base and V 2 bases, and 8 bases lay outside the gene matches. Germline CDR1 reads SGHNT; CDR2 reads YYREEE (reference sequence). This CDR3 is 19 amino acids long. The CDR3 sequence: CASSLSGLAGVPSYNEQFF. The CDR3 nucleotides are TGTGCCAGCAGCTTATCGGGACTAGCGGGAGTCCCATCCTACAATGAGCAGTTCTTC.

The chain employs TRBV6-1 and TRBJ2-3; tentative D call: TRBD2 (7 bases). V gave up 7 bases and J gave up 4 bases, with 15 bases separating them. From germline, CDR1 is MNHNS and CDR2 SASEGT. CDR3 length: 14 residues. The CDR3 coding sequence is TGTGCCAGCAAAAGGGGGAGGGACTCAGATACGCAGTATTTT. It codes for CASKRGRDSDTQYF.

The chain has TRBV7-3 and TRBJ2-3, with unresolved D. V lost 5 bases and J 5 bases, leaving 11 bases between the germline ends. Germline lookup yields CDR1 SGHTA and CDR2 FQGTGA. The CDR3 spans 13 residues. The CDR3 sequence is CASSPKARDTQYF. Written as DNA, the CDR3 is TGTGCCAGCAGCCCGAAGGCGAGAGATACGCAGTATTTT.